This entry concerns a single T cell receptor (beta chain). The CDR3 runs 18 residues. V was pared by 0 bases and J by 3 bases, with 6 bases of the junction left unmatched. In germline, CDR1 is SGHTA, CDR2 FQGTGA. The source of the sample is a study of T cells after yellow fever vaccination. TCRdb fed the 5' RACE reads into MiXCR, producing one record per CDR3 protein. This table has approximately 120,000 distinct CDR3 sequences, about 8.8% appearing once. The sequence was collected from a man younger than 30 who received the YFV17D yellow fever vaccine. The source material was CD8+ T cells sorted from PBMCs, sampled on the day of the yellow fever booster vaccination. This sequence joins TRBV7-3 and TRBJ2-1; 12 bases are shared with TRBD1. CDR3 protein: CASSLTMGQGADYNEQFF. In DNA, the CDR3 is TGTGCCAGCAGCTTAACAATGGGACAGGGGGCGGACTACAATGAGCAGTTCTTC.